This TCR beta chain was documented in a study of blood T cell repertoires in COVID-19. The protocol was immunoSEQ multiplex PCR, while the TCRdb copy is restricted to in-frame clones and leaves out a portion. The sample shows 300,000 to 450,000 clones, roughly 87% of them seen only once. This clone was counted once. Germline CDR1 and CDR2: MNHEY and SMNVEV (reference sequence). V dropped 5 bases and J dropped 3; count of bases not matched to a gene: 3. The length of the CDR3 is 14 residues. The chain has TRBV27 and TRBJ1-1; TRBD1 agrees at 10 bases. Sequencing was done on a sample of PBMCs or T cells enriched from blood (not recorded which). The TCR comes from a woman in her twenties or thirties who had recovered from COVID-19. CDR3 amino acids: CASSKTGGYTEAFF. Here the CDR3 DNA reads TGTGCCAGCAGTAAGACAGGGGGCTACACTGAAGCTTTCTTT.